The present T cell receptor (beta chain) was sequenced within a study of post-analysis software for immune sequencing data. Study as a whole: Relapsing-remitting, secondary progressive and progressive-relapsing multiple sclerosis were all included among the disease courses.

Study observations and caveats: Compared with controls, patients had more of five or six TRBV segments, including TRBV5-6, TRBV5-1 and TRBV20-1.

Details on this clonotype: Antigen specificity is unknown.

V was cut by 1 base and J by 3 bases, with 19 bases left in between. The CDR3 spans 17 residues. CDR1 is MNHNS and CDR2 is SASEGT in the germline V gene. Unique molecular identifiers tagged the TCR beta cDNA libraries. TCRdb redid the calling of the PCR reads with MiXCR, one entry per CDR3 protein. The sample has roughly 600,000 distinct CDR3 sequences, roughly two fifths seen once. The TCR originated in a girl under 18 with multiple sclerosis. The gene calls are TRBV6-1 and TRBJ2-7; D remains unclear. What was sequenced was blood. CDR3 nucleotide sequence: TGTGCCAGCAGTGAAGGCCTCTGGGTCCTAGGGCACTACGAGCAGTACTTC. Protein: CASSEGLWVLGHYEQYF.